This T cell receptor (beta chain) was recorded in a study of blood T cells in healthy people across ages. This clonotype appeared a few times. The authors ran a second PCR of about 6 to 11 cycles using a sample-barcoded 5' primer and a J-beta primer mix. TCRdb re-called the 5' RACE reads with MiXCR, one entry per CDR3 protein. This sample has some 560,000 distinct CDR3 sequences, with 25% to 35% found just once. Trimming cost V 4 bases and J 6 bases; bases outside gene matches: 17. Per germline, CDR1 SGHVS and CDR2 FNYEAQ. This CDR3 comprises 17 residues. This sample was shared with a second study, whose subject was T cells of mothers and their children.

Sequenced material: blood. This receptor was taken from a boy under 10 years old in good health. The rearrangement links TRBV7-6 to TRBJ1-1; 7 bases match TRBD1. As DNA, the CDR3 is TGTGCCAGCAGCTCGGACAGGCTCCTGATCAGTCGACCTGAAGCTTTCTTT. Protein sequence: CASSSDRLLISRPEAFF.